Listed here are 9 T cell receptor beta chains from one sample, sequenced in a study of blood T cell repertoires in COVID-19. Profiling relied on immunoSEQ multiplex PCR, and the TCRdb table lists in-frame clones only, not all of them. The sample lists approximately 11,000 clones; approximately 84% were seen once. The sequencing input was peripheral blood. The origin of the receptors is a man aged 50 to 60 with active COVID-19.

The table lists this clone with a count of one. J is TRBJ2-1 and V is TRBV7-8; 13 bases match TRBD2. Germline V gives CDR1 SGHVS, CDR2 FQNEAQ. V shed 2 bases, J shed 5 bases, and the junction held 6 bases outside the gene matches. This CDR3 region has 17 residues. DNA of the CDR3: TGTGCCAGCAGCTTACACCCGGGACTAGCGGGAAACAATGAGCAGTTCTTC. Residues: CASSLHPGLAGNNEQFF.

J is TRBJ2-3 and V is TRBV5-1; weak D call: TRBD2 (5 bases). Germline V gene sequence: CDR1 SGHRS, CDR2 YFSETQ. Trimming cost V 0 bases and J 5 bases, with 7 bases left between them. CDR3 size: 13 residues. The CDR3 DNA follows: TGCGCCAGCAGCTTGGTTCGGGGAGATACGCAGTATTTT. Translated, it gives CASSLVRGDTQYF.

V usage is TRBV20-1 and J usage is TRBJ2-1; 9 positions agree with TRBD2. Germline CDR1 and CDR2: DFQATT and SNEGSKA (reference sequence). CDR3 length: 11 amino acids. J lost 9 bases, V lost 7 bases, and 4 bases had no gene match. The CDR3 sequence: CSGREGTEQFF. The CDR3 bases are TGCAGTGGGCGGGAGGGAACTGAGCAGTTCTTC.

The chain recombines TRBV27 with TRBJ2-1; TRBD2 aligns across 10 bases. Germline V lookup: CDR1 MNHEY, CDR2 SMNVEV (reference sequence). CDR3 length: 15 residues. V gave up 5 bases and J gave up 2 bases; unmatched junction bases: 3. The CDR3 loop reads CASSGTSEPYNEQFF. The CDR3 nucleotides are TGTGCCAGCAGTGGGACTAGCGAACCCTACAATGAGCAGTTCTTC.

This rearrangement joins TRBV18 to TRBJ2-1, with 8 positions matching TRBD1. The ends lost 11 bases at V and 9 bases at J; junction bases unmatched: 9. CDR1 and CDR2 (germline): KGHSH, LQKENI. The CDR3 is made up of 12 amino acids. This CDR3 reads CALGTGGGEQFF. The CDR3 DNA reads as TGTGCCCTGGGGACAGGTGGCGGTGAGCAGTTCTTC.

V gene TRBV2 combines with J gene TRBJ2-1; D uncertain. Germline lookup yields CDR1 SNHLY and CDR2 FYNNEI. There are 16 residues in the CDR3. V lost 2 bases and J lost 8, with 19 bases in between. The CDR3 coding sequence is TGTGCCAGCAGTGAACCTGAGTTGCGTTCTCGCTATGAGCAGTTCTTC. Translating it yields CASSEPELRSRYEQFF.

The chain couples TRBV7-3 to TRBJ2-1, with 9 bases fitting TRBD2. The germline V gene encodes CDR1 SGHTA and CDR2 FQGTGA. The V gene end was trimmed by 6 bases and the J gene end by 5 bases; junction bases not matched to a gene: 8. This CDR3 comprises 15 residues. CDR3 in amino acids: CASSLPGLAHNEQFF. CDR3 sequence (DNA): TGTGCCAGCAGTCTGCCGGGACTAGCCCACAATGAGCAGTTCTTC.

This clone was seen only a few times. This rearrangement joins TRBV28 to TRBJ2-3, with 8 bases fitting TRBD2. CDR3 length: 16 residues. V shed 6 bases and J 0 bases; nucleotides not matched to a gene: 8. Germline values: CDR1 MDHEN, CDR2 SYDVKM. CDR3 sequence (DNA): TGTGCCAGCAGCGAACTAGCGGACACTAGCACAGATACGCAGTATTTT. Its translation: CASSELADTSTDTQYF.

This clone was seen a single time. The rearrangement uses TRBV28 and TRBJ2-1, with D possibly TRBD2 on 5 matching bases. The germline V gene encodes CDR1 MDHEN and CDR2 SYDVKM. Trimming took off 5 bases at V and 7 bases at J, with 9 bases between the two ends. The CDR3 loop spans 12 amino acids. The CDR3 sequence: CASSLEANEQFF. The DNA of the CDR3 is TGTGCCAGCAGTCTGGAGGCTAATGAGCAGTTCTTC.